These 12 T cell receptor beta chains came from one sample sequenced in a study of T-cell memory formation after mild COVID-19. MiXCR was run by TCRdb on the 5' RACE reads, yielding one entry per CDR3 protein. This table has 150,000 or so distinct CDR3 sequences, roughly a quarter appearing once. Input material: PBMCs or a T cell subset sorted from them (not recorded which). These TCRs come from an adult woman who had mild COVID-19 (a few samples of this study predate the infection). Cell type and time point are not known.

CDR3 in DNA: TGTGCTAGTGGTTACTGGGAGAGGAGTGAGCAGTTCTTC. Translation: CASGYWERSEQFF. The J gene is TRBJ2-1, the V gene TRBV12-5; D perhaps matches TRBD2 (5 bases). The CDR3 is made up of 13 amino acids. Trimming removed 4 bases from V and 9 bases from J, with 13 bases in between. Germline CDR1 is LGHNT and CDR2 is FRNRAP.

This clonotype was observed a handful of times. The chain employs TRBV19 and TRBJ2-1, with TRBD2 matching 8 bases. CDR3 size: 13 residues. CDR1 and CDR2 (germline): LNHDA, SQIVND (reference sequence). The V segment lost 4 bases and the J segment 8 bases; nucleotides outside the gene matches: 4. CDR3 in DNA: TGTGCCAGTAGTAGGCTAGCGGGCGATGAGCAGTTCTTC. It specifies CASSRLAGDEQFF.

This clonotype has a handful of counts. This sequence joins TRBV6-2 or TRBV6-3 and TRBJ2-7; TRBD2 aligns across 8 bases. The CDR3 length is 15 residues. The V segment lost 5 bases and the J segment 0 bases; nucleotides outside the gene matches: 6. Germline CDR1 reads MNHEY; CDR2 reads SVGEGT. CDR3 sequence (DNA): TGTGCCAGCAGTCCGCAGCGGGAGAGCTCCTACGAGCAGTACTTC. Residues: CASSPQRESSYEQYF.

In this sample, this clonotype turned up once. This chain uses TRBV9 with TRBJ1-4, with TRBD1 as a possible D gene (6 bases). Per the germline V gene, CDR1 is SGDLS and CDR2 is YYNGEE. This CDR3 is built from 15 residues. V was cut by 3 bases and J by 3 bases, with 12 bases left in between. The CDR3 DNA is TGTGCCAGCAGCGGACGGGACACCGCTAATGAAAAACTGTTTTTT. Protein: CASSGRDTANEKLFF.

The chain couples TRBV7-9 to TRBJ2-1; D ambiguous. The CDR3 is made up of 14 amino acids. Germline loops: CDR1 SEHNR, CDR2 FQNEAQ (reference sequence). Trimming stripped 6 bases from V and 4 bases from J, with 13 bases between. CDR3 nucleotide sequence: TGTGCCAGCAGTAAGGGCGTTCTATACAATGAGCAGTTCTTC. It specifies CASSKGVLYNEQFF.

The CDR3 DNA is TGTGCCAGCAGCTTGGAGAGTGGGACAGGGTTAGAGACCCAGTACTTC. Amino acids: CASSLESGTGLETQYF. The rearrangement links TRBV5-5 to TRBJ2-5; TRBD1 matches at 9 bases. Losses at the gene ends were 0 bases for V and 4 bases for J; bases not matched to a gene: 7. CDR1 and CDR2 from the germline V gene are SGHKS and YYEKEE (reference sequence). The CDR3 is 16 residues long.

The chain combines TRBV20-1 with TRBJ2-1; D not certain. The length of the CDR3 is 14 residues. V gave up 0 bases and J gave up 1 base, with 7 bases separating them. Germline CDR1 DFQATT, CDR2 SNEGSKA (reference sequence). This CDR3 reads CSARDLSSYNEQFF. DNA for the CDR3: TGCAGTGCTAGAGATCTGTCGTCCTACAATGAGCAGTTCTTC.

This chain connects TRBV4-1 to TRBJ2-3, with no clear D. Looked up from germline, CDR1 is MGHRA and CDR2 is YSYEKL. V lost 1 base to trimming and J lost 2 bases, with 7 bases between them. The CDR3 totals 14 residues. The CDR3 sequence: CASSQVQDTDTQYF. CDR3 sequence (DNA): TGCGCCAGCAGCCAAGTTCAGGACACAGATACGCAGTATTTT.

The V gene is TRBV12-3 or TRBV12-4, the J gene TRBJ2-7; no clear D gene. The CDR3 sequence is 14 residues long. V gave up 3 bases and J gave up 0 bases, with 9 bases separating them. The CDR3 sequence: CASSFEPSSYEQYF. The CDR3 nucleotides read TGTGCCAGCAGTTTTGAACCGTCCTCCTACGAGCAGTACTTC.

The chain's CDR3 is CASSDSVSYEQYF. CDR3 coding DNA: TGTGCCAGCAGCGACAGCGTCTCCTACGAGCAGTACTTC. The chain couples TRBV12-3 or TRBV12-4 to TRBJ2-7; perhaps TRBD1 as D (5 bases). This CDR3 spans 13 amino acids. The V end lost 6 bases, the J end lost 0 bases, and 9 bases lay between the germline ends.

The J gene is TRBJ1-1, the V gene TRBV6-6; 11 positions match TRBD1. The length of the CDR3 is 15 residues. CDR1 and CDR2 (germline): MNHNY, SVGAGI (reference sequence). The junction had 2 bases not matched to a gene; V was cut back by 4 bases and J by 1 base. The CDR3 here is CASSWTGGPNTEAFF. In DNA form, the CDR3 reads TGTGCCAGCAGTTGGACAGGGGGCCCGAACACTGAAGCTTTCTTT.

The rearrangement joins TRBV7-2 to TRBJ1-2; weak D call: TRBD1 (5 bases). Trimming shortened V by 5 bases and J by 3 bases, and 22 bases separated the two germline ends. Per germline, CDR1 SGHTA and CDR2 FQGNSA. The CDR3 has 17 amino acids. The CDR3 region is CASSVPGTSLLDYGYTF. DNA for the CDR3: TGTGCCAGCAGCGTACCCGGGACCAGCCTCCTGGACTATGGCTACACCTTC.